This TCR beta chain was sequenced in a study of PD-1 blockade in classical Hodgkin lymphoma. This clone was counted only a few times. TCRdb's table, derived via immunoSEQ multiplex PCR, lists solely in-frame clones and lacks some. The sample has around 92,000 clones, about 83% seen once. Time point reported: cycle 4 day 1 (C4D1), after five to seven weeks of nivolumab. With no exception, relapse followed autologous stem cell transplantation in all patients, and brentuximab vedotin exposure varied. The V gene lost 1 base and the J gene lost 5 bases, with 18 bases spanning the gap. Germline values: CDR1 SGHTA, CDR2 FQGNSA. The CDR3 contains 17 residues.

Sample: peripheral blood mononuclear cells (PBMCs), taken before the fourth cycle of nivolumab. This TCR was sampled from a human donor with classical Hodgkin lymphoma. This rearrangement joins TRBV7-2 to TRBJ2-1, with a tentative D call TRBD2 (6 bases). DNA of the CDR3: TGTGCCAGCAGCTTAGGGCAGCCCTATAGCGGAAACAATGAGCAGTTCTTC. Protein product: CASSLGQPYSGNNEQFF.